The clone carrying this TCR beta chain was found once. Study processing details: Counts of nucleated cells, estimated from reference gene primer amplification, were obtained. The repertoire was sequenced with immunoSEQ multiplex PCR; TCRdb's copy has only in-frame clones and lacks some. That table is the source of V, J and clone size, and D and trimming were worked out from the DNA. Among about 260,000 clones listed, around 92% were seen once. The data originate from a study of blood T cell repertoires in COVID-19. This TCR was sampled from a young adult with COVID-19, enrolled during active disease. Sequencing input: peripheral blood.

Written as DNA, the CDR3 is TGTGCCAGCAGTGAATGGAGGGGGGGAGGAAACACCATATATTTT. Residues: CASSEWRGGGNTIYF. The rearrangement uses TRBV6-1 and TRBJ1-3, with D tentatively TRBD1 (6 bases). The CDR3 has 15 amino acids. Trimming cost V 2 bases and J 4 bases, with 12 bases left between them. The germline CDR1 and CDR2 sequences are MNHNS and SASEGT.